Listed below are T cell receptor beta chains from one sample, sequenced in a study of graft-versus-host responses after intestinal transplantation. Sequenced by immunoSEQ multiplex PCR; TCRdb stores in-frame clones only, minus some. This sample has about 91,000 clones, with approximately 90% found just once. Their antigens are not known. The sample here was unstimulated CD4+ T cells sorted from spleen or lymph node cells, taken before transplant. Source of these receptors: a human donor who was the organ donor for an intestinal transplant. Both conserved end residues are part of each CDR3. Fields, in order: D gene, V gene, clone size, J gene, CDR3 DNA, CDR3 protein. The D gene is left open where the match is weak. Only part of the rows carry a size: once, few, many, or a class if the clone is expanded.

d_call: TRBD2; v_call: TRBV4-2; clone_size: NA; j_call: TRBJ2-3; cdr3_nt: TGTGCCAGCAGCCAAGAGTCTACTAGCGGGGGCGGAGATACGCAGTATTTT; cdr3_aa: CASSQESTSGGGDTQYF
d_call: TRBD2; v_call: TRBV5-1; clone_size: NA; j_call: TRBJ2-3; cdr3_nt: TGCGCCAGCAGCTTGGGACTAGCGGGAGGGCGGACAGATACGCAGTATTTT; cdr3_aa: CASSLGLAGGRTDTQYF
d_call: TRBD2; v_call: TRBV9; clone_size: NA; j_call: TRBJ2-1; cdr3_nt: TGTGCCAGCAGCGCCCGAGCGGGGGGGCTTCACGATGAGCAGTTCTTC; cdr3_aa: CASSARAGGLHDEQFF
d_call: NA; v_call: TRBV5-1; clone_size: NA; j_call: TRBJ1-3; cdr3_nt: TGCGCCAGCGGCCGTGGGACTTTTGGAAACACCATATATTTT; cdr3_aa: CASGRGTFGNTIYF
d_call: NA; v_call: TRBV28; clone_size: NA; j_call: TRBJ2-2; cdr3_nt: TGTGCCACCACATTCTACACCGGGGAGCTGTTTTTT; cdr3_aa: CATTFYTGELFF
d_call: TRBD1; v_call: TRBV6-1; clone_size: NA; j_call: TRBJ1-4; cdr3_nt: TGTGCCAGCAGGCAAGACAGGGGTCTTAATGAAAAACTGTTTTTT; cdr3_aa: CASRQDRGLNEKLFF
d_call: NA; v_call: TRBV5-1; clone_size: NA; j_call: TRBJ2-3; cdr3_nt: TGCGCCAGCAGCTTGGGACTAACTCAACCTCAACCGCAGTATTTT; cdr3_aa: CASSLGLTQPQPQYF
d_call: NA; v_call: TRBV9; clone_size: NA; j_call: TRBJ2-3; cdr3_nt: TGTGCCAGCAGCGTGATGAGTGGCACAGATACGCAGTATTTT; cdr3_aa: CASSVMSGTDTQYF
d_call: NA; v_call: TRBV18; clone_size: NA; j_call: TRBJ2-1; cdr3_nt: TGTGCCAGCTCCGCGACAGGATTCAACAATGAGCAGTTCTTC; cdr3_aa: CASSATGFNNEQFF
d_call: NA; v_call: TRBV19; clone_size: NA; j_call: TRBJ1-3; cdr3_nt: TGTGCCAGTAGTATAGACGGGGCTGGAAACACCATATATTTT; cdr3_aa: CASSIDGAGNTIYF
d_call: NA; v_call: TRBV5-6; clone_size: once; j_call: TRBJ1-2; cdr3_nt: TGTGCCAGCAGCTACACTCAGGGGCTGGTGAGTGGCTACACCTTC; cdr3_aa: CASSYTQGLVSGYTF
d_call: NA; v_call: TRBV19; clone_size: NA; j_call: TRBJ1-3; cdr3_nt: TGTGCCAGCAGACAGAGCTCTGGAAACACCATATATTTT; cdr3_aa: CASRQSSGNTIYF
d_call: TRBD1; v_call: TRBV29-1; clone_size: NA; j_call: TRBJ2-7; cdr3_nt: TGCAGCGTAGGTCCTCGGACAGGGGCCTACGAGCAGTACTTC; cdr3_aa: CSVGPRTGAYEQYF
d_call: NA; v_call: TRBV4-1; clone_size: NA; j_call: TRBJ2-7; cdr3_nt: TGCGCCAGCAGCCAAGAGGTCTTAGCTGGGAGAACCTACGAGCAGTACTTC; cdr3_aa: CASSQEVLAGRTYEQYF
d_call: TRBD2; v_call: TRBV9; clone_size: NA; j_call: TRBJ2-5; cdr3_nt: TGTGCCAGCAGCGCCGTAGCGGGGGGGCCGAGGCAAGAGACCCAGTACTTC; cdr3_aa: CASSAVAGGPRQETQYF
d_call: TRBD1; v_call: TRBV2; clone_size: few; j_call: TRBJ2-7; cdr3_nt: TGTGCCAGCATGGGACAGCTCTACGAGCAGTACTTC; cdr3_aa: CASMGQLYEQYF
d_call: NA; v_call: TRBV7-6; clone_size: NA; j_call: TRBJ2-1; cdr3_nt: TGTGCCAGCAGCTTAGCGGGGGCGCTGAATCATGAGCAGTTCTTC; cdr3_aa: CASSLAGALNHEQFF
d_call: TRBD2; v_call: TRBV6-6; clone_size: NA; j_call: TRBJ2-3; cdr3_nt: TGTGCCAGCAGGCGGGGGGGCAGCACAGATACGCAGTATTTT; cdr3_aa: CASRRGGSTDTQYF
d_call: NA; v_call: TRBV25-1; clone_size: NA; j_call: TRBJ2-2; cdr3_nt: TGTGCCAGCAGTGAATTTAGTTCCGGGGAGCTGTTTTTT; cdr3_aa: CASSEFSSGELFF
d_call: NA; v_call: TRBV2; clone_size: NA; j_call: TRBJ2-2; cdr3_nt: TGTGCCAGCGGGCTGGGCACATTCACCGGGGAGCTGTTTTTT; cdr3_aa: CASGLGTFTGELFF
d_call: TRBD1; v_call: TRBV2; clone_size: NA; j_call: TRBJ1-5; cdr3_nt: TGTGCCAGCAGAATGGACAGGGCATATAGCAATCAGCCCCAGCATTTT; cdr3_aa: CASRMDRAYSNQPQHF
d_call: NA; v_call: TRBV6-1; clone_size: NA; j_call: TRBJ2-2; cdr3_nt: TGTGCCAGCAGTGAAAGTCGGGGAACCCGGGTGTACGGGGAGCTGTTTTTT; cdr3_aa: CASSESRGTRVYGELFF
d_call: TRBD1; v_call: TRBV30; clone_size: NA; j_call: TRBJ1-1; cdr3_nt: TGTGCCTGGAGTTCCCAGGGGACAGTGAACACTGAAGCTTTCTTT; cdr3_aa: CAWSSQGTVNTEAFF
d_call: TRBD1; v_call: TRBV5-6; clone_size: NA; j_call: TRBJ2-1; cdr3_nt: TGTGCCAGCAGCGACCCGGGACAGGAAAACAATGAGCAGTTCTTC; cdr3_aa: CASSDPGQENNEQFF